One sample yielded the 12 T cell receptor beta chains listed below, sequenced in a study of CD8 T cells in ankylosing spondylitis. Study results and limitations: In ankylosing spondylitis blood, a motif of eight highly homologous TCR beta variants appeared characteristic.

No cognate antigen is known for these TCRs. TCRdb processed the 5' RACE reads anew with MiXCR; each CDR3 protein has one entry. The sample has around 490,000 distinct CDR3 sequences; approximately 5.3% are singletons. Sequenced sample: blood, either unsorted or a sorted T cell fraction (not recorded which). All receptors come from a male donor with ankylosing spondylitis.

This clonotype was counted ten times or more. The chain links TRBV12-1 to TRBJ1-3. TRBV12-1 is annotated as a pseudogene. CDR3 size: 13 residues. The CDR3 sequence: CASSFNEGNTIYF. Written as DNA, the CDR3 is TGTGCCAGCAGCTTCAATGAGGGAAACACCATATATTTT.

This clonotype appeared many times. The V gene is TRBV7-9, the J gene TRBJ2-5, with 7 bases identical to TRBD2. Germline CDR1 reads SEHNR; CDR2 reads FQNEAQ (reference sequence). This CDR3 region has 13 residues. Trimming cost V 6 bases and J 3 bases; bases outside gene matches: 4. CDR3 sequence: CASRSGTEETQYF. For the CDR3, the DNA is TGTGCCAGCAGGAGCGGGACGGAAGAGACCCAGTACTTC.

This clonotype occurred many times. The J gene is TRBJ2-2, the V gene TRBV5-1; D possibly corresponds to TRBD1 (6 bases). This CDR3 is 14 amino acids long. CDR1 is SGHRS and CDR2 is YFSETQ in the germline V gene. V was trimmed by 7 bases and J by 2 bases, leaving 12 bases between them. The DNA of the CDR3 is TGCGCCAGCGGACGACAGGAAAACACCGGGGAGCTGTTTTTT. Translation: CASGRQENTGELFF.

This clonotype was recorded many times. J is TRBJ1-3 and V is TRBV9; 7 positions match TRBD1. V was clipped by 1 base and J by 14 bases; unmatched bases: 6. The CDR3 extends over 12 amino acids. Looked up from germline, CDR1 is SGDLS and CDR2 is YYNGEE. The CDR3: CASSVPGGPVYF. The CDR3 DNA is TGTGCCAGCAGCGTACCAGGGGGACCCGTATATTTT.

There are many counts of this clonotype. The V gene is TRBV6-2 or TRBV6-3, the J gene TRBJ1-1; possibly TRBD1 for D (5 bases). CDR1 is MNHEY and CDR2 is SVGEGT in the germline V gene. The V gene lost 8 bases and the J gene lost 1 base, with 11 bases spanning the gap. The CDR3 is made up of 13 amino acids. Written as DNA, the CDR3 is TGTGCCAGCTGGGGGGTTCGGAACACTGAAGCTTTCTTT. It encodes CASWGVRNTEAFF.

In its sample, this clonotype was seen a few times. This chain's CDR3 is CSATGGSGSYGYTF. CDR3 in DNA: TGCAGTGCCACAGGGGGCAGCGGTTCCTATGGCTACACCTTC. This chain uses TRBV20-1 with TRBJ1-2; 9 bases align to TRBD1. V shed 6 bases and J 4 bases; nucleotides not matched to a gene: 9. Per the germline V gene, CDR1 is DFQATT and CDR2 is SNEGSKA (reference sequence). The CDR3 contains 14 residues.

This clonotype was seen many times. The rearrangement uses TRBV4-3 and TRBJ1-6; 7 nucleotides match TRBD1. The CDR3 loop spans 15 amino acids. Germline CDR1 LGHNA, CDR2 YSLEER. V dropped 1 base and J dropped 10; count of bases not matched to a gene: 7. The CDR3 reads CASSQGQGDGSPLHF. The CDR3 nucleotides read TGCGCCAGCAGCCAAGGACAGGGTGATGGATCACCCCTCCACTTT.

This clonotype has only one observation. The gene calls are TRBV6-4 and TRBJ1-2, with 7 bases aligning to TRBD1. This CDR3 contains 14 residues. CDR1 MRHNA and CDR2 SNTAGT come from the germline V gene. V was pared by 6 bases and J by 8 bases, with 12 bases of the junction left unmatched. The CDR3, as DNA: TGTGCCAGCAGCCCTGGGGACAGCTGGGGAGGCTACACCTTC. The encoded protein is CASSPGDSWGGYTF.

In its sample, this clonotype was seen once. Being one base from a much bigger clone, this may be a read error. This chain joins TRBV20-1 and TRBJ2-1; TRBD2 aligns across 11 bases. Germline values: CDR1 DFQATT, CDR2 SNEGSKA (reference sequence). CDR3 length: 15 amino acids. As DNA, the CDR3 is TGCAGTGCAACCAGGACTAGCGGGTCCTTAAATGAGCAGCTCTTC. Its protein is CSATRTSGSLNEQLF.

This clonotype occurred many times. This rearrangement joins TRBV24-1 to TRBJ2-3; D might be TRBD1 (6 bases). Germline loops: CDR1 KGHDR, CDR2 SFDVKD. The CDR3 consists of 18 residues. Trimming removed 0 bases at V and 4 bases at J, with 19 bases between. The CDR3 loop is CATSDLGDGQTRADTQYF. In DNA form, the CDR3 reads TGTGCCACCAGTGATTTGGGGGACGGACAGACGAGGGCAGATACGCAGTATTTT.

The chain uses TRBV10-1 and TRBJ2-1; no reliable D call. Germline V gene data show CDR1 as WNHNN and CDR2 as SYGVQD (reference sequence). The CDR3 consists of 18 residues. V lost 0 bases, J lost 6 bases, and 21 bases lay in between. Here the CDR3 reads CASSESKSLMEGSNEQFF. In DNA, the CDR3 is TGCGCCAGCAGTGAGTCGAAGTCCCTGATGGAAGGAAGCAATGAGCAGTTCTTC.

This clonotype showed up many times. J is TRBJ2-7 and V is TRBV5-1; weak D call: TRBD1 (8 bases). In germline, CDR1 is SGHRS, CDR2 YFSETQ. This CDR3 is built from 15 residues. V dropped 4 bases and J dropped 7 bases, with 21 bases sitting between them. The CDR3 here is CASSITGGESGEQYF. As DNA, the CDR3 is TGCGCCAGCAGCATAACAGGGGGGGAAAGCGGTGAGCAGTACTTC.